Listed below are T cell receptor beta chains from one sample, sequenced in a study of beta chain features in type 1 diabetes. Only in-frame clones appear in the TCRdb table, and some are missing; sequencing was by immunoSEQ multiplex PCR. The table has about 180,000 clones, approximately 7.8% seen once; the top ten hold 0.94%. Sequences were obtained from central memory CD4+ T cells from blood. Receptors were obtained from a woman in her thirties or forties with type 1 diabetes. CDR3s include the opening cysteine and the closing phenylalanine or tryptophan. The D gene is left open where the match is weak. Not every row has a clone size; where given, it reads once, few, many or a size class.

>few|TRBV28|NA|TRBJ1-1|12
TGTGCCAGCGGGAGGGCGGACACTGAAGCTTTCTTT
CASGRADTEAFF
>few|TRBV5-6|TRBD1|TRBJ1-3|17
TGTGCCAGCAGCTCCGGGACAGGGTTCTGGTCTGGAAACACCATATATTTT
CASSSGTGFWSGNTIYF
>NA|TRBV4-3|TRBD1|TRBJ2-6|16
TGCGCCAGCGGGGGACAGGGGGCGGTGGGGGCCAACGTCCTGACTTTC
CASGGQGAVGANVLTF
>NA|TRBV6-1|NA|TRBJ1-2|14
TGTGCCAGCAGAGTTCTCTCACAGTTCTATGGCTACACCTTC
CASRVLSQFYGYTF
>NA|TRBV4-2|NA|TRBJ2-3|15
TGTGCCAGCAGCCAACAGGGTTCTAGCACAGATACGCAGTATTTT
CASSQQGSSTDTQYF
>NA|TRBV6-5|NA|TRBJ2-1|13
TGTGCCAGCACGGGGCGGGACTGGAGAGAGCAGTTCTTC
CASTGRDWREQFF
>NA|TRBV6-6|NA|TRBJ2-1|12
TGTGCCAGCAGTTTGGAGCTTAATGAGCAGTTCTTC
CASSLELNEQFF
>few|TRBV6-1|TRBD1|TRBJ1-5|15
TGTGCCAGCAGTGAAGGCAGGGGGCTTAATCAGCCCCAGCATTTT
CASSEGRGLNQPQHF
>NA|TRBV2|TRBD1|TRBJ1-5|15
TGTGCCAGCAGTGAACAGGGGGCGAGCAATCAGCCCCAGCATTTT
CASSEQGASNQPQHF
>NA|TRBV15|NA|TRBJ2-6|17
TGTGCCACCAGCAGGGAGCTCCGGGGTTCTGGGGCCAACGTCCTGACTTTC
CATSRELRGSGANVLTF